This passage covers 2 T cell receptor beta chains from one sample sequenced in a study of CD8 T cells in Susac syndrome. An amount of RNA that ranged from roughly 0.45 to 1 ug was reverse transcribed with random hexamers. One entry per CDR3 protein results from TCRdb running MiXCR on the immunoSEQ multiplex PCR reads. The sample lists fewer than 200,000 distinct CDR3 sequences, approximately 95% occurring once. Sequencing was performed on CD8+ T cells from PBMCs. The receptors originated from a human donor with multiple sclerosis.

The gene calls are TRBV2 and TRBJ2-1; D gene unclear. Germline V gene lookup returns CDR1 SNHLY and CDR2 FYNNEI. V was shortened by 4 bases and J by 4 bases, with 8 bases between the two germline ends. This CDR3 is 13 amino acids long. CDR3 residues: CASSVTGYNEQFF. The CDR3 DNA is TGTGCCAGCAGTGTCACTGGATACAATGAGCAGTTCTTC.

This chain links TRBV4-1 with TRBJ2-5; TRBD2 aligns across 12 bases. Germline V gives CDR1 MGHRA, CDR2 YSYEKL. V was clipped by 1 base and J by 5 bases; unmatched bases: 2. This CDR3 comprises 15 residues. CDR3 coding DNA: TGCGCCAGCAGCCAAGCTAGCGGGGGGGGCGAGACCCAGTACTTC. Translated, it gives CASSQASGGGETQYF.